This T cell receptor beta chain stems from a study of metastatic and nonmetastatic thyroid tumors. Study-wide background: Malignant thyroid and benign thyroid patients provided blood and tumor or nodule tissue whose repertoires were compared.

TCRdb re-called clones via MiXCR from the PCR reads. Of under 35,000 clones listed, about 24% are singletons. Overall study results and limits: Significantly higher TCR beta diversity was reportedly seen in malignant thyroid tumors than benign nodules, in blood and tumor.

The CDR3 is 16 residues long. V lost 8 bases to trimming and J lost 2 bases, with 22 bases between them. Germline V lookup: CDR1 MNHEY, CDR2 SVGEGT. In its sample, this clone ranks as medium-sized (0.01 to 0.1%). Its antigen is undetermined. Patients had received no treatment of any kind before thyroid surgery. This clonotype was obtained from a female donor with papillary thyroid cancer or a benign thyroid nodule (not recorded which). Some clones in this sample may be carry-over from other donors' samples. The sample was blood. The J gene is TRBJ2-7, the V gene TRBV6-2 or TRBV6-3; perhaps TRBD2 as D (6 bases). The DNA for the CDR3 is TGTGCCAGCCGCACGGGTAGTAGCGGATTTGCCTACGAGCAGTACTTC. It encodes CASRTGSSGFAYEQYF.